Sequencing of this TCR beta chain was carried out in a study of patients and donors after allogeneic stem cell transplantation (TCRdb year 2020). Taken from the germline V gene, the CDR1 and CDR2 loops are LGHNA and YSLEER. Deletion took 0 bases off V and 1 base off J, with a span of 13 bases between the germline ends. The CDR3 runs 17 residues from the cysteine to the phenylalanine. Solely the CDR3 DNA is kept, with 51 bases framed from the first base. This clonotype has more than one count but fewer than ten. Its antigen is currently not known. Qualities for individual bases were not recorded, and no much larger clone is one base off. Receptors were amplified or captured by RT-PCR. The reads were generated on a NextSeq 550. The raw public reads went through TCRdb reprocessing: fastp at Q25, MiXCR clone calling, in-frame beta chains kept. Rows are unified per CDR3 protein, each entry keeping the most common DNA and genes. The sample includes roughly 880,000 distinct CDR3 sequences, with about a sixth observed a single time. In total, the top ten clones hold roughly 6.4% of the sample.

The source is a human donor who was either an allogeneic HSCT recipient or a stem cell or donor lymphocyte infusion donor (not recorded which). It is not recorded whose cells these are; they may come from a transplant donor. Rearrangement joined TRBV4-3 to TRBJ1-5; the D gene assignment is ambiguous. The sequencing input was blood, either unsorted or a sorted T cell fraction (not recorded which). The bases read TGCGCCAGCAGCCAAGATCGCCAGTTATTCAGCAATCAGCCCCAGCATTTT. It translates as CASSQDRQLFSNQPQHF.